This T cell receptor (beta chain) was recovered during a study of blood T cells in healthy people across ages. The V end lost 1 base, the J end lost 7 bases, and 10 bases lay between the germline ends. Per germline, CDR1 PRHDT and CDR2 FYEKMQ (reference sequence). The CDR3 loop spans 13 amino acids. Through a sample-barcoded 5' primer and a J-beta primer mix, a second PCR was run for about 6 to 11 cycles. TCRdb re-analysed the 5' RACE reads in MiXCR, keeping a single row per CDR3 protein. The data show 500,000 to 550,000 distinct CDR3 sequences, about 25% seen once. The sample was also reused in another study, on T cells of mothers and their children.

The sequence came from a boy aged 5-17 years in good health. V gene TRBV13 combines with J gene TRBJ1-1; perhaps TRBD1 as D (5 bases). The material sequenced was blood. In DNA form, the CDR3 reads TGTGCCAGCAGCTTAGCTGCAGGGATTGAAGCTTTCTTT. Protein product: CASSLAAGIEAFF.